This is a list of T cell receptor beta chains from one sample in a study of regulatory T cells in long-lasting Graves disease. TCRdb itself ran the multiplex PCR reads through MiXCR, one entry per CDR3 protein. The sample has roughly 450,000 distinct CDR3 sequences, roughly 20% seen once; the top ten hold less than 9%. The sample consisted of peripheral blood mononuclear cells (PBMCs), taken when the disease was refractory, from a patient treated with antithyroid drugs. The receptor set was obtained from a female donor with Graves disease. The CDR3 runs from the conserved cysteine through the conserved F or W. A D gene is named only where the DNA matches it firmly.

v_gene: TRBV12-3/TRBV12-4; j_gene: TRBJ2-2; d_gene: NA; CDR3aa: CASSWPNTGELFF
v_gene: TRBV2; j_gene: TRBJ1-5; d_gene: NA; CDR3aa: CASSAWGNSNQPQHF
v_gene: TRBV11-1; j_gene: TRBJ2-5; d_gene: NA; CDR3aa: CASSPRDQETQYF
v_gene: TRBV24-1; j_gene: TRBJ2-1; d_gene: NA; CDR3aa: CATSDLLGSSYNEQFF
v_gene: TRBV28; j_gene: TRBJ2-5; d_gene: TRBD2; CDR3aa: CASSSDSGTSANQETQYF
v_gene: TRBV28; j_gene: TRBJ2-7; d_gene: NA; CDR3aa: CASSSLPLGSYEQYF
v_gene: TRBV6-9; j_gene: TRBJ2-7; d_gene: NA; CDR3aa: CASSWDWAPEQYF
v_gene: TRBV7-6; j_gene: TRBJ2-7; d_gene: TRBD2; CDR3aa: CASSEETSAIHEQYF
v_gene: TRBV7-2; j_gene: TRBJ1-4; d_gene: NA; CDR3aa: CASSLGLEKLFF
v_gene: TRBV7-2; j_gene: TRBJ1-1; d_gene: NA; CDR3aa: CASSLWGGGNTEAFF
v_gene: TRBV10-3; j_gene: TRBJ1-3; d_gene: TRBD1; CDR3aa: CAISLGQSGDTIYF
v_gene: TRBV9; j_gene: TRBJ1-1; d_gene: NA; CDR3aa: CASSVGRAMNTEAFF
v_gene: TRBV29-1; j_gene: TRBJ2-1; d_gene: TRBD1; CDR3aa: CSVEGQLNSYNEQFF
v_gene: TRBV6-5; j_gene: TRBJ2-5; d_gene: TRBD1; CDR3aa: CASSSQVPGQGKETQYF
v_gene: TRBV6-1; j_gene: NA; d_gene: TRBD1; CDR3aa: CASSEQGSNEQYF
v_gene: TRBV28; j_gene: TRBJ1-1; d_gene: NA; CDR3aa: CASRRGGVRAEAFF
v_gene: TRBV7-9; j_gene: TRBJ2-2; d_gene: NA; CDR3aa: CASSLAARGSGESPRNTGELFF
v_gene: TRBV3-1; j_gene: TRBJ2-7; d_gene: NA; CDR3aa: CASSQGVASGDEQYF
v_gene: TRBV7-2; j_gene: TRBJ2-1; d_gene: TRBD2; CDR3aa: CASSFAGGYDEQFF
v_gene: TRBV3-1; j_gene: TRBJ1-5; d_gene: NA; CDR3aa: CASSQDRDHQPQHF
v_gene: TRBV10-3; j_gene: TRBJ2-7; d_gene: NA; CDR3aa: CAISELALSYEQYF
v_gene: TRBV29-1; j_gene: TRBJ1-1; d_gene: NA; CDR3aa: CSVAGGRDTEAFF
v_gene: TRBV29-1; j_gene: TRBJ2-7; d_gene: NA; CDR3aa: CSVLDSAYEQYF
v_gene: TRBV30; j_gene: TRBJ1-3; d_gene: NA; CDR3aa: CAWSGRASGNTIYF
v_gene: TRBV10-3; j_gene: TRBJ2-7; d_gene: TRBD1; CDR3aa: CAISTGSYEQYF
v_gene: TRBV6-1; j_gene: NA; d_gene: NA; CDR3aa: CASSVFPPHPAVGEQFF
v_gene: TRBV7-9; j_gene: TRBJ2-7; d_gene: TRBD1; CDR3aa: CASRGPRQGWYEQYF
v_gene: TRBV9; j_gene: TRBJ2-7; d_gene: NA; CDR3aa: CASSVKELSYEQYF
v_gene: TRBV27; j_gene: TRBJ2-5; d_gene: TRBD2; CDR3aa: CASSRSAGVEETQYF
v_gene: TRBV3-1; j_gene: TRBJ1-5; d_gene: NA; CDR3aa: CASSQDLVSNQPQHF
v_gene: TRBV28; j_gene: TRBJ2-7; d_gene: NA; CDR3aa: CASSFGGQYF